This T cell receptor beta chain was found in a study of blood T cell repertoires in COVID-19. The CDR3 loop spans 13 amino acids. CDR1 is SQVTM, CDR2 ANQGSEA, per germline. V was clipped by 3 bases and J by 2 bases; unmatched bases: 3. While infection was still active, Seattle patients were enrolled and then followed longitudinally. Methods used by the authors: Amplification of reference gene primers was used by the study to estimate nucleated cell counts. Sequenced by immunoSEQ multiplex PCR; TCRdb stores in-frame clones only, minus some. Clonal size and the V and J genes are those of that table, whereas D and trimming came from the DNA. The sample contains about 94,000 clones, just under 80% of which appear only once.

The genes are TRBV29-1 and TRBJ1-2; 7 bases agree with TRBD1. The sequencing input was peripheral blood. This TCR came from a man aged 70-80 years with COVID-19, enrolled during active disease. CDR3 DNA sequence: TGCAGCGTTGAGTCAGGGGGAAACTATGGCTACACCTTC. Translating gives CSVESGGNYGYTF.